Listed below are T cell receptor beta chains from one sample, sequenced in a study of metastatic and nonmetastatic thyroid tumors. TCRdb reanalyzed the PCR reads with MiXCR. The repertoire holds about 92,000 clones, with about 15% as singletons. What was sequenced was blood. The receptors originated from a female donor with papillary thyroid cancer or a benign thyroid nodule (not recorded which). Some clones in this sample may be carry-over from other donors' samples. CDR3s include the opening cysteine and the closing phenylalanine or tryptophan. The D gene is left open where the match is weak. Some rows mark clone size as missing; the rest say once, few, many or name a class of expanded clone.

v_gene: TRBV6-2/TRBV6-3; abundance: many; d_gene: -; j_gene: TRBJ1-3; CDR3aa: CASTQEALGNTIYF; CDR3nt: TGTGCCAGCACCCAGGAGGCCCTAGGAAACACCATATATTTT
v_gene: TRBV5-1; abundance: -; d_gene: -; j_gene: TRBJ2-2; CDR3aa: CASRVTSTANTWELFF; CDR3nt: TGCGCCAGCAGGGTGACATCCACCGCGAACACCTGGGAGCTGTTTTTT
v_gene: TRBV5-1; abundance: many; d_gene: -; j_gene: TRBJ2-2; CDR3aa: CASSLVRSGELFF; CDR3nt: TGCGCCAGCAGCTTGGTTCGGTCCGGGGAGCTGTTTTTT
v_gene: TRBV30; abundance: many; d_gene: -; j_gene: TRBJ1-6; CDR3aa: CAWSVGRVNSPLHF; CDR3nt: TGTGCCTGGAGTGTCGGCAGGGTGAATTCACCCCTCCACTTT
v_gene: TRBV19; abundance: many; d_gene: -; j_gene: TRBJ2-2; CDR3aa: CASSSARDTGELFF; CDR3nt: TGTGCCAGTAGTAGTGCGCGGGACACCGGGGAGCTGTTTTTT
v_gene: TRBV20-1; abundance: -; d_gene: TRBD2; j_gene: TRBJ2-2; CDR3aa: CSARDPVAGGGTGELFF; CDR3nt: TGCAGTGCTAGAGATCCTGTAGCGGGAGGGGGCACCGGGGAGCTGTTTTTT
v_gene: TRBV7-9; abundance: -; d_gene: -; j_gene: TRBJ1-6; CDR3aa: CASSLEHYSPLDF; CDR3nt: TGTGCCAGCAGCTTAGAACATTATTCACCCCTCGACTTT
v_gene: TRBV5-1; abundance: many; d_gene: TRBD2; j_gene: TRBJ2-1; CDR3aa: CASSLGSGGSSSYNEQFF; CDR3nt: TGCGCCAGCAGCTTGGGTAGCGGGGGGTCAAGCTCCTACAATGAGCAGTTCTTC
v_gene: TRBV5-6; abundance: many; d_gene: TRBD1; j_gene: TRBJ1-2; CDR3aa: CASSLGPGGGYTF; CDR3nt: TGTGCCAGCAGCTTGGGGCCAGGGGGTGGCTACACCTTC
v_gene: TRBV5-1; abundance: many; d_gene: TRBD1; j_gene: TRBJ2-7; CDR3aa: CASSWTPDRGSYEQYF; CDR3nt: TGCGCCAGCAGCTGGACCCCGGACAGGGGTTCCTACGAGCAGTACTTC
v_gene: TRBV9; abundance: -; d_gene: -; j_gene: TRBJ2-7; CDR3aa: CASRARGSSYEQYF; CDR3nt: TGTGCCAGCAGGGCCCGGGGTAGCTCCTACGAGCAATACTTC
v_gene: TRBV20-1; abundance: -; d_gene: -; j_gene: TRBJ2-3; CDR3aa: CSATDSAQGQYF; CDR3nt: TGCAGTGCTACCGACTCGGCCCAGGGGCAGTATTTT
v_gene: TRBV20-1; abundance: -; d_gene: -; j_gene: TRBJ1-6; CDR3aa: CSAGSPFRVENSPLHF; CDR3nt: TGCAGTGCTGGGTCCCCTTTCCGGGTAGAAAATTCACCCCTCCACTTT
v_gene: TRBV9; abundance: many; d_gene: -; j_gene: TRBJ2-6; CDR3aa: CASSVGALGANVLTF; CDR3nt: TGTGCCAGCAGCGTAGGGGCCCTCGGGGCCAACGTCCTGACTTTC
v_gene: TRBV4-2; abundance: many; d_gene: -; j_gene: TRBJ2-1; CDR3aa: CASSLGGYNEQFF; CDR3nt: TGTGCCAGCAGCTTAGGGGGCTACAATGAGCAGTTCTTC
v_gene: TRBV18; abundance: many; d_gene: -; j_gene: TRBJ1-5; CDR3aa: CASSAQGRGSNQPQHF; CDR3nt: TGTGCCAGCTCAGCACAGGGCCGGGGGAGCAATCAGCCCCAGCATTTT
v_gene: TRBV6-1; abundance: many; d_gene: -; j_gene: TRBJ2-6; CDR3aa: CASTVFGVGSGANVLTF; CDR3nt: TGTGCCAGCACCGTATTCGGGGTTGGCTCTGGGGCCAACGTCCTGACTTTC
v_gene: TRBV5-1; abundance: -; d_gene: TRBD2; j_gene: TRBJ2-3; CDR3aa: CASSLTSGSTDAQYF; CDR3nt: TGCGCCAGCAGTTTGACTAGCGGCAGCACAGATGCGCAGTATTTT
v_gene: TRBV29-1; abundance: -; d_gene: -; j_gene: TRBJ1-2; CDR3aa: CSAGGTWDDYGYTF; CDR3nt: TGCAGCGCCGGGGGGACATGGGACGACTATGGCTACACCTTC
v_gene: TRBV5-1; abundance: -; d_gene: -; j_gene: TRBJ2-7; CDR3aa: CASSLSRNQQYF; CDR3nt: TGCGCCAGCAGCTTGTCAAGGAACCAGCAGTACTTC
v_gene: TRBV5-4; abundance: -; d_gene: TRBD1; j_gene: TRBJ2-7; CDR3aa: CASTSPTVLGQGPYEQYF; CDR3nt: TGTGCCAGCACCTCCCCGACGGTACTGGGACAGGGACCCTACGAGCAGTACTTC
v_gene: TRBV12-3/TRBV12-4; abundance: few; d_gene: -; j_gene: TRBJ2-3; CDR3aa: CATTAGITDTHYF; CDR3nt: TGTGCCACCACTGCCGGTATCACAGATACGCATTATTTT
v_gene: TRBV20-1; abundance: many; d_gene: -; j_gene: TRBJ1-6; CDR3aa: CSARLTAGNSPLHF; CDR3nt: TGCAGTGCTAGATTAACGGCAGGAAATTCACCCCTCCACTTT
v_gene: TRBV4-1; abundance: many; d_gene: TRBD2; j_gene: TRBJ2-1; CDR3aa: CASSHGLAGGSSYNEQFF; CDR3nt: TGCGCCAGCAGCCACGGACTAGCGGGGGGGAGCTCCTACAATGAGCAGTTCTTC
v_gene: TRBV6-1; abundance: many; d_gene: -; j_gene: TRBJ1-1; CDR3aa: CASSEAEDTEAFF; CDR3nt: TGTGCCAGCAGTGAAGCTGAGGATACTGAAGCTTTCTTT